This entry lists 6 T cell receptor beta chains sequenced from one sample in a study of spatial heterogeneity in lung cancer. TCRdb ran MiXCR on the 5' RACE reads and lists one entry per CDR3 protein. The table has nearly 15,000 distinct CDR3 sequences, roughly 7.7% seen once. Described time point: sample taken at primary tumor resection. Extraction of whole RNA from tumor, nontumor lung or frozen PBMC preceded unsorted sequencing. The source material was PBMCs, sampled at surgery. These receptors were collected from a female donor with early-stage non-small cell lung cancer.

The sample holds a few counts of this clonotype. The V call is TRBV7-9, the J call TRBJ1-2; no definite D call. V was pared by 5 bases and J by 5 bases, with 12 bases between. The CDR3 length is 13 residues. CDR1 and CDR2 from the germline V gene are SEHNR and FQNEAQ (reference sequence). CDR3 bases: TGTGCCAGCAGCCCCCCCGGCCCGTATGGCTACACCTTC. This sequence encodes CASSPPGPYGYTF.

This clonotype was observed a handful of times. J is TRBJ2-7 and V is TRBV7-2; D is unresolved. The germline V gene has CDR1 SGHTA and CDR2 FQGNSA. The V end was cut by 2 bases, the J end by 0 bases, with 11 bases between. The CDR3 runs to 15 residues. CDR3 loop: CASSLSKISSYEQYF. Here the CDR3 DNA reads TGTGCCAGCAGCTTATCGAAAATCTCCTCCTACGAGCAGTACTTC.

The J gene is TRBJ1-2, the V gene TRBV29-1, with 7 positions matching TRBD1. Germline assignment: CDR1 SQVTM and CDR2 ANQGSEA. The CDR3 extends over 14 amino acids. The J segment lost 1 base and the V segment lost 6 bases, leaving 8 bases of the junction unmatched. CDR3 bases: TGCAGCGTCGTGGACAGGAGCCTTAACTATGGCTACACCTTC. This sequence encodes CSVVDRSLNYGYTF.

This clonotype has at least ten counts. The V gene is TRBV2, the J gene TRBJ2-5, with 8 bases that match TRBD1. CDR3 size: 13 residues. V lost 7 bases to trimming and J lost 3 bases; unmatched junction nucleotides: 4. The germline gives CDR1 SNHLY, CDR2 FYNNEI. The CDR3 protein is CASNQDREETQYF. CDR3 bases: TGTGCCAGCAATCAGGACAGGGAAGAGACCCAGTACTTC.

This clonotype was detected ten times or more. The chain combines TRBV19 with TRBJ2-3; tentative D call: TRBD2 (6 bases). Germline V gene lookup returns CDR1 LNHDA and CDR2 SQIVND (reference sequence). The CDR3 runs to 13 residues. The V and J ends lost 3 bases and 10 bases respectively, with 14 bases between them. The CDR3 DNA reads as TGTGCCAGTAGTATTGGGGTGGGGGGACCGCAGTATTTT. It specifies CASSIGVGGPQYF. The full variable domain, completed using reference TRBV19 and TRBJ2-3, is DGGITQSPKYLFRKEGQNVTLSCEQNLNHDAMYWYRQDPGQGLRLIYYSQIVNDFQKGDIAEGYSVSREKKESFPLTVTSAQKNPTAFYLCASSIGVGGPQYFGPGTRLTVL.

The table lists this clonotype with many counts. The chain combines TRBV19 with TRBJ2-1; D remains ambiguous. This CDR3 spans 15 amino acids. In germline, CDR1 is LNHDA, CDR2 SQIVND (reference sequence). The ends were cut back, 7 bases at V and 0 bases at J, with 13 bases in the middle. As DNA, the CDR3 is TGTGCCAGTACCCCAACAACGAGCTCCTACAATGAGCAGTTCTTC. The encoded protein is CASTPTTSSYNEQFF. The full variable domain, with the rest looked up from reference TRBV19 and TRBJ2-1, is DGGITQSPKYLFRKEGQNVTLSCEQNLNHDAMYWYRQDPGQGLRLIYYSQIVNDFQKGDIAEGYSVSREKKESFPLTVTSAQKNPTAFYLCASTPTTSSYNEQFFGPGTRLTVL.